Listed here are 8 T cell receptor beta chains from one sample, sequenced in a study of breast tumors, draining lymph nodes, adjacent tissues. Using its own MiXCR run on the multiplex PCR reads, TCRdb lists one record per CDR3 protein. The table includes more than 100,000 distinct CDR3 sequences, more than 20% detected once. Samples came from axillary lymph nodes draining the breast cancer. The sample comprised axillary lymph node tissue. Receptors originate from a female donor with breast cancer. Some clones in this sample may be carry-over from other donors' samples.

This clonotype was observed many times. V gene TRBV11-2 combines with J gene TRBJ2-1; possibly TRBD1 or TRBD2 for D (5 bases each). V dropped 4 bases and J dropped 5 bases, with 9 bases sitting between them. The CDR3 is made up of 13 amino acids. Germline CDR1 and CDR2: SGHAT and FQNNGV. The CDR3 DNA sequence: TGTGCCAGCAGCTCGGGACGACACAATGAGCAGTTCTTC. This codes for CASSSGRHNEQFF.

This clonotype was detected ten times or more. This sequence joins TRBV7-8 and TRBJ2-1, with 8 bases identical to TRBD2. This CDR3 region has 13 residues. Germline CDR1 SGHVS, CDR2 FQNEAQ. V lost 5 bases to trimming and J lost 3 bases; unmatched junction nucleotides: 0. In DNA, the CDR3 is TGTGCCAGCAGCGGGACTAGCTACAATGAGCAGTTCTTC. Protein sequence: CASSGTSYNEQFF.

Concerning this clonotype itself: This clone may be a read error of a much larger clone one base away. The rearrangement links TRBV7-2 to TRBJ2-2, with D possibly TRBD2 on 5 matching bases. This CDR3 contains 14 residues. The V end was cut by 3 bases, the J end by 2 bases, with 7 bases between. Germline V gene lookup returns CDR1 SGHTA and CDR2 FQGNSA. CDR3 nucleotides: TGTGCCAGCAGCTTTCGGGAAAACACCGGGGAGCTGTTTTTT. Residues: CASSFRENTGELFF.

This clonotype showed up many times. The chain joins TRBV3-1 to TRBJ2-7; D is ambiguous. Trimming left V 5 bases short and J 4 bases short, with 6 bases between. The germline V gene has CDR1 LGHDT and CDR2 YNNKEL (reference sequence). This CDR3 has 11 residues. Here the CDR3 reads CASSKEYEQYF. CDR3 nucleotides: TGTGCCAGCAGCAAGGAATACGAGCAGTACTTC.

This clonotype was found many times. The chain has TRBV6-1 and TRBJ2-7; D is uncertain. This CDR3 has 12 residues. Trimming cost V 8 bases and J 5 bases, with 13 bases left between them. Germline lookup yields CDR1 MNHNS and CDR2 SASEGT. Written as DNA, the CDR3 is TGTGCCAGCGTTTTCATGGGGAACGAGCAGTACTTC. Protein product: CASVFMGNEQYF.

The J gene is TRBJ1-5, the V gene TRBV19; D may be TRBD1 (6 bases). Deletions cut 1 base from V and 2 bases from J, with 6 bases between. This CDR3 contains 14 residues. CDR1 is LNHDA, CDR2 SQIVND, per germline (reference sequence). Here the CDR3 reads CASSIGQGNQPQHF. The CDR3 DNA is TGTGCCAGTAGTATAGGACAGGGCAATCAGCCCCAGCATTTT.

At least ten counts were recorded for this clonotype. This chain links TRBV7-8 with TRBJ2-7; D is ambiguous. Germline lookup yields CDR1 SGHVS and CDR2 FQNEAQ. Trimming took off 7 bases at V and 3 bases at J, with 4 bases between the two ends. CDR3 length: 10 residues. CDR3 nucleotide sequence: TGTGCCAGCACGAGCTACGAGCAGTACTTC. Protein sequence: CASTSYEQYF.

The chain carries TRBV28 and TRBJ1-5; no reliable D call. The CDR3 is made up of 16 amino acids. CDR1 MDHEN and CDR2 SYDVKM come from the germline V gene. Trimming cost V 3 bases and J 7 bases, with 19 bases left between them. DNA of the CDR3: TGTGCCAGCAGTTTCCCTCGACCGTCTCTTACCCAGCCCCAGCATTTT. This encodes CASSFPRPSLTQPQHF.